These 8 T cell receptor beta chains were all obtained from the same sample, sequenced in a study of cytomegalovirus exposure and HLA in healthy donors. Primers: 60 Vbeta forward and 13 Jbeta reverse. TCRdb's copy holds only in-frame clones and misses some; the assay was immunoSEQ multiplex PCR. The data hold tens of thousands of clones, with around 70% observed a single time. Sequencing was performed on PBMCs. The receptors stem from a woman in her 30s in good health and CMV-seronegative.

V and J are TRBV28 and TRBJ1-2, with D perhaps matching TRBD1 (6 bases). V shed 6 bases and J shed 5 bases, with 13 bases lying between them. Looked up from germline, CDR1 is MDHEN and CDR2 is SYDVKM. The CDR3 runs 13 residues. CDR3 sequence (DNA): TGTGCCAGCAGAACAGGGCTGGAATATGGCTACACCTTC. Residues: CASRTGLEYGYTF.

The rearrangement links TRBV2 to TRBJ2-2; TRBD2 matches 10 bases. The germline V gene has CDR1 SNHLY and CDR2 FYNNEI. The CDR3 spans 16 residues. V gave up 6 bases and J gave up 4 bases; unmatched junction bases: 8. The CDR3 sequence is CASRMLAGDPTGELFF. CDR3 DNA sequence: TGTGCCAGCAGGATGCTAGCGGGAGACCCCACCGGGGAGCTGTTTTTT.

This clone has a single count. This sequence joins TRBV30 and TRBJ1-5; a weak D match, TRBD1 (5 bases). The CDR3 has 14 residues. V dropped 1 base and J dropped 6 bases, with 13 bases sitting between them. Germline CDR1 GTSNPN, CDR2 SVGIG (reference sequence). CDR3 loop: CAWSGGPPGQPQHF. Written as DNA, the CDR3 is TGTGCCTGGAGTGGGGGCCCGCCCGGTCAGCCCCAGCATTTT.

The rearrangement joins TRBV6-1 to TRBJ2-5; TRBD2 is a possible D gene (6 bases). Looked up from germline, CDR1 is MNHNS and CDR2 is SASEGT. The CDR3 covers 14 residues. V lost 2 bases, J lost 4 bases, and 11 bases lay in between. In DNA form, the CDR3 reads TGTGCCAGCAGTGAACTGGGGGGAGGAGAGACCCAGTACTTC. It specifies CASSELGGGETQYF.

DNA for the CDR3: TGTGCCAGCAGTCTTACGGGGGATGAGCAGTTCTTC. It encodes CASSLTGDEQFF. This chain connects TRBV6-5 to TRBJ2-1, with TRBD2 as a possible D gene (6 bases). CDR3 length: 12 residues. Trimming cost V 5 bases and J 8 bases, with 10 bases left between them. Germline V lookup: CDR1 MNHEY, CDR2 SVGAGI.

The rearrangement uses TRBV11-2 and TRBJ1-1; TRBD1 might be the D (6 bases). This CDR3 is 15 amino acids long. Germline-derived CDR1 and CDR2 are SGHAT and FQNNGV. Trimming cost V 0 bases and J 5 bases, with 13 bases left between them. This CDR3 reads CASSLDRGLSTEAFF. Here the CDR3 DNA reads TGTGCCAGCAGCTTAGACAGGGGTTTATCGACTGAAGCTTTCTTT.

CDR3 sequence (DNA): TGTGCCTGGAGCCCCCCCCCGTATAACAATGAGCAGTTCTTC. Translation: CAWSPPPYNNEQFF. V is TRBV30 and J is TRBJ2-1, with D unclear. Germline V gene lookup returns CDR1 GTSNPN and CDR2 SVGIG (reference sequence). The CDR3 extends over 14 amino acids. V shed 3 bases and J shed 5 bases, with 14 bases lying between them.

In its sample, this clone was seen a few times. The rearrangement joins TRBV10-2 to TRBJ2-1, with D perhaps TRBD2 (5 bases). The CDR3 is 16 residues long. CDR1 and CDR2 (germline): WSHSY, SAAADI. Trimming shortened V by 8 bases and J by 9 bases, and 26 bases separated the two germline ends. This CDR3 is CASDLSLGRFSREQFF. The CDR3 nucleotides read TGCGCCAGCGACCTATCACTAGGAAGGTTTTCTCGTGAGCAGTTCTTC.